This T cell receptor beta chain was found in a study of T cell changes during pregnancy in multiple sclerosis. Measured with immunoSEQ multiplex PCR; TCRdb has only the in-frame clones, and not every one. Of tens of thousands of clones detected, approximately 86% appear once; the ten largest clones hold less than 4%. Deletions cut 0 bases from V and 8 bases from J, with 13 bases between. Germline V CDR1 and CDR2: LNHDA, SQIVND (reference sequence). This CDR3 comprises 14 residues. This rearrangement joins TRBV19 to TRBJ1-1, with D unresolved. The sequence was obtained from a female donor with multiple sclerosis, enrolled in a pregnancy study. The sample in question was peripheral blood, obtained before pregnancy. CDR3 DNA: TGTGCCAGTAGTATAGATGGAGGGTCCAGGGAAGCTTTCTTT. It encodes CASSIDGGSREAFF.